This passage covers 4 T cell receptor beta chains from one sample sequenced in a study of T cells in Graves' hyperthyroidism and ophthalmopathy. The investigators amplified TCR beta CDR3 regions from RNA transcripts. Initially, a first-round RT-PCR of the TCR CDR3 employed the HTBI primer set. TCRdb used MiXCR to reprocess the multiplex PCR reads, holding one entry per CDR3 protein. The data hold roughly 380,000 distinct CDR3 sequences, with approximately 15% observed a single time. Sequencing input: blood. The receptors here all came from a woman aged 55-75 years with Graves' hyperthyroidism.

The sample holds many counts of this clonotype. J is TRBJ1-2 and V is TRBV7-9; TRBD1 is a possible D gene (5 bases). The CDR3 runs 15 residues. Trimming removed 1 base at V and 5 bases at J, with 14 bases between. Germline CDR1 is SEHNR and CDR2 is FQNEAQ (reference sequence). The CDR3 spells CASSLGGGASYGYTF. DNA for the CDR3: TGTGCCAGCAGCTTAGGTGGAGGGGCCAGTTATGGCTACACCTTC.

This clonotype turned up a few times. The CDR3 coding sequence is TGTGCCAGCAGTGAGGGGGACAATCAGCCCCAGCATTTT. It translates to CASSEGDNQPQHF. V gene TRBV6-4 combines with J gene TRBJ1-5, with a tentative D call TRBD1 (5 bases). Trimming cost V 3 bases and J 3 bases, with 6 bases left between them. Germline V gene sequence: CDR1 MRHNA, CDR2 SNTAGT. The CDR3 has 13 residues.

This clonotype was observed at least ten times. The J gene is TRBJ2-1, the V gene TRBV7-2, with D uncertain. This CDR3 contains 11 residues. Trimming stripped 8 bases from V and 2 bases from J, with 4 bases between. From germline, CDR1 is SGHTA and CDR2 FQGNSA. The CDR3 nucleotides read TGTGCCAGCGGGACCTACAATGAGCAGTTCTTC. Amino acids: CASGTYNEQFF.

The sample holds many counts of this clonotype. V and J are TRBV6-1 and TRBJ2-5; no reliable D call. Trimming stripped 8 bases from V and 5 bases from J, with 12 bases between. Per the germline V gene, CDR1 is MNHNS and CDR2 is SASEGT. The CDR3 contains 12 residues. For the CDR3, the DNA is TGTGCCAGCCGGCCGGTCCGGGAGACCCAGTACTTC. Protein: CASRPVRETQYF.